This TCR beta chain was captured in a study of blood T cell repertoires in COVID-19. Trimming cost V 5 bases and J 1 base, with 14 bases left between them. Per germline, CDR1 SGHVS and CDR2 FNYEAQ. The CDR3 sequence is 15 residues long. Repertoires were generated with immunoSEQ multiplex PCR, while TCRdb's copy carries only in-frame clones and drops some. The sample consists of some 670,000 clones, about 90% of them appearing once. The sequencing sample was made of peripheral blood. The clonotype comes from a young woman with acute or convalescent COVID-19. V usage is TRBV7-6 and J usage is TRBJ1-1; D is uncertain. CDR3 amino acids: CASSPVAGENTEAFF. The CDR3 region has the DNA TGTGCCAGCAGCCCGGTGGCGGGAGAGAACACTGAAGCTTTCTTT.